Listed below are T cell receptor beta chains from one sample, sequenced in a study of control samples from healthy donors and cancer patients. Produced via immunoSEQ multiplex PCR; TCRdb's table is partial and in-frame only. In the table there are over 150,000 clones, 90% to 95% of which are singletons. The sample taken for sequencing was blood. The source is a woman between 18 and 30 years old in good health. The CDR3 runs from the conserved cysteine through the conserved F or W. D genes are given only for firm matches. Only some rows state a clone size, as once, few, many or a class for expanded clones.

v_gene: TRBV30; j_gene: TRBJ2-7; abundance: -; d_gene: -; CDR3nt: TGTGCCTTAGGAGGGGGGGACGTAAACTCCTACGAGCAGTACTTC; CDR3aa: CALGGGDVNSYEQYF
v_gene: TRBV7-8; j_gene: TRBJ2-5; abundance: -; d_gene: -; CDR3nt: TGTGCCAGCAGCATAGGACCGTCGCCGGCGGCGGTCCAAGAGACCCAGTACTTC; CDR3aa: CASSIGPSPAAVQETQYF
v_gene: TRBV18; j_gene: TRBJ1-1; abundance: -; d_gene: TRBD1; CDR3nt: TGTGCCAGCTCACCCTCGGGACAGATGAACACTGAAGCTTTCTTT; CDR3aa: CASSPSGQMNTEAFF
v_gene: TRBV3-1/TRBV3-2; j_gene: TRBJ1-4; abundance: -; d_gene: -; CDR3nt: TGTGCCAGCGGTACTCCCGTGGAAGAAAAACTGTTTTTT; CDR3aa: CASGTPVEEKLFF
v_gene: TRBV15; j_gene: TRBJ1-1; abundance: -; d_gene: -; CDR3nt: TGTGCCACCAGCAGGGACCAATTGGACACTGAAGCTTTCTTT; CDR3aa: CATSRDQLDTEAFF
v_gene: TRBV7-2; j_gene: TRBJ1-1; abundance: -; d_gene: -; CDR3nt: TGTGCCAGCAGCCCGAACCAGGGAGACACTGAAGCTTTCTTT; CDR3aa: CASSPNQGDTEAFF
v_gene: TRBV28; j_gene: TRBJ2-5; abundance: -; d_gene: TRBD1; CDR3nt: TGTGCCAGCAGTGCGATGGGACAGGGGGAAGAGACCCAGTACTTC; CDR3aa: CASSAMGQGEETQYF
v_gene: TRBV14; j_gene: TRBJ2-4; abundance: -; d_gene: -; CDR3nt: TGTGCCAGCAGTCGGATAGGGGCCAAAAACATTCAGTACTTC; CDR3aa: CASSRIGAKNIQYF
v_gene: TRBV3-1/TRBV3-2; j_gene: TRBJ2-7; abundance: -; d_gene: -; CDR3nt: TGTGCCAGCAGCCAGGTAGGAGGGATGGAGCAGTACTTC; CDR3aa: CASSQVGGMEQYF
v_gene: TRBV5-6; j_gene: TRBJ1-3; abundance: -; d_gene: -; CDR3nt: TGTGCCAGCAGCTGGGACGAAGGAAACACCATATATTTT; CDR3aa: CASSWDEGNTIYF
v_gene: TRBV6-5; j_gene: TRBJ2-5; abundance: -; d_gene: -; CDR3nt: TGTGCCAGCAGGGAGCAGGGGCCTACGTACTTC; CDR3aa: CASREQGPTYF
v_gene: TRBV15; j_gene: TRBJ1-5; abundance: -; d_gene: -; CDR3nt: TGTGCCACCAGCAGAGACCAGGGGAAGGGTCAGCCCCAGCATTTT; CDR3aa: CATSRDQGKGQPQHF
v_gene: TRBV4-2; j_gene: TRBJ1-3; abundance: -; d_gene: -; CDR3nt: TGTGCCAGCAGCCAAGTTACCCGGGGCCCCTCTGGAAACACCATATATTTT; CDR3aa: CASSQVTRGPSGNTIYF
v_gene: TRBV14; j_gene: TRBJ2-7; abundance: -; d_gene: TRBD1; CDR3nt: TGTGCCAGCAGCCTGTTGGGACAGGTAACCTACGAGCAGTACTTC; CDR3aa: CASSLLGQVTYEQYF
v_gene: TRBV11-3; j_gene: TRBJ2-7; abundance: once; d_gene: TRBD1; CDR3nt: TGTGCCAGCAGCTTACAAAGGACAGGGGGCACATACGAGCAGTACTTC; CDR3aa: CASSLQRTGGTYEQYF
v_gene: TRBV3-1/TRBV3-2; j_gene: TRBJ1-2; abundance: -; d_gene: -; CDR3nt: TGTGCCAGCAGCCAAGCGACAGGAGACTTCTATGGCTACACCTTC; CDR3aa: CASSQATGDFYGYTF
v_gene: TRBV28; j_gene: TRBJ1-2; abundance: -; d_gene: -; CDR3nt: TGTGCCAGCAGTTTCACCAAAAACTATGGCTACACCTTC; CDR3aa: CASSFTKNYGYTF
v_gene: TRBV12-5; j_gene: TRBJ2-3; abundance: -; d_gene: TRBD1; CDR3nt: TGTGCTAGTGCCCAGGACAGGGGGCAAGATACGCAGTATTTT; CDR3aa: CASAQDRGQDTQYF
v_gene: TRBV5-4; j_gene: TRBJ2-1; abundance: -; d_gene: -; CDR3nt: TGTGCCAGCAGCTCCCTAGCCTCCTACAATGAGCAGTTCTTC; CDR3aa: CASSSLASYNEQFF
v_gene: TRBV11-2; j_gene: TRBJ2-5; abundance: -; d_gene: -; CDR3nt: TGTGCCAGCAGCCCCCGAGGGACTTCTTCCGGGACCCAGTACTTC; CDR3aa: CASSPRGTSSGTQYF
v_gene: TRBV3-1/TRBV3-2; j_gene: TRBJ2-5; abundance: -; d_gene: -; CDR3nt: TGTGCCAGCAGCCTCCTAAATAGGGCAGTCCAAGAGACCCAGTACTTC; CDR3aa: CASSLLNRAVQETQYF
v_gene: TRBV6-5; j_gene: TRBJ2-3; abundance: -; d_gene: TRBD2; CDR3nt: TGTGCCAGCAGTTACTTGGCTAGCGGGAAGGGGGATACGCAGTATTTT; CDR3aa: CASSYLASGKGDTQYF
v_gene: TRBV5-1; j_gene: TRBJ2-3; abundance: -; d_gene: -; CDR3nt: TGCGCCAGCAGCACGGACGGCCACACAGATACGCAGTATTTT; CDR3aa: CASSTDGHTDTQYF
v_gene: TRBV27; j_gene: TRBJ2-6; abundance: -; d_gene: -; CDR3nt: TGTGCCAGCAGTTTCTTAATCTCTGGGGCCAACGTCCTGACTTTC; CDR3aa: CASSFLISGANVLTF
v_gene: TRBV14; j_gene: TRBJ2-2; abundance: -; d_gene: -; CDR3nt: TGTGCCAGCAGCAGATGGGACGTTCTCACCGGGGAGCTGTTTTTT; CDR3aa: CASSRWDVLTGELFF
v_gene: TRBV5-6; j_gene: TRBJ1-4; abundance: once; d_gene: -; CDR3nt: TGTGCCAGCAGCCATTCAGTGGGCGAAAAACTGTTTTTT; CDR3aa: CASSHSVGEKLFF
v_gene: TRBV5-1; j_gene: TRBJ1-5; abundance: -; d_gene: TRBD1; CDR3nt: TGCGCCAGCAGCTTGGCCGGCAGGGGGGACCAGCCCCAGCATTTT; CDR3aa: CASSLAGRGDQPQHF
v_gene: TRBV7-9; j_gene: TRBJ2-1; abundance: -; d_gene: -; CDR3nt: TGTGCCAGCAGCTTAGAAGGGGTTGGTAATGAGCAGTTCTTC; CDR3aa: CASSLEGVGNEQFF
v_gene: TRBV18; j_gene: TRBJ2-1; abundance: -; d_gene: -; CDR3nt: TGTGCCAGCTCACCACCTCTTTTTATGGGGGGCGATGAGCAGTTCTTC; CDR3aa: CASSPPLFMGGDEQFF
v_gene: TRBV6-2/TRBV6-3; j_gene: TRBJ1-2; abundance: -; d_gene: -; CDR3nt: TGTGCCAGCAGCCAAACGGATTATGGCTACACCTTC; CDR3aa: CASSQTDYGYTF
v_gene: TRBV6-5; j_gene: TRBJ1-2; abundance: -; d_gene: -; CDR3nt: TGTGCCACCAGATTTCAAGTGGGCAGCTATGGCTACACCTTC; CDR3aa: CATRFQVGSYGYTF
v_gene: TRBV21-1; j_gene: TRBJ1-4; abundance: -; d_gene: -; CDR3nt: TGTGCCAGCACCGCTGAACTCACAGGGGGCACTAATGAAAAACTGTTTTTT; CDR3aa: CASTAELTGGTNEKLFF
v_gene: TRBV7-9; j_gene: TRBJ2-1; abundance: -; d_gene: -; CDR3nt: TGTGCCAGCTCCAAAGGGGGGGGAATCCATGAGCAGTTCTTC; CDR3aa: CASSKGGGIHEQFF
v_gene: TRBV6-5; j_gene: TRBJ2-7; abundance: -; d_gene: -; CDR3nt: TGTGCCAGCAGGGACCATACCTCCTACGAGCAGTACTTC; CDR3aa: CASRDHTSYEQYF
v_gene: TRBV25-1; j_gene: TRBJ2-5; abundance: -; d_gene: -; CDR3nt: TGTGCCAGCAGTGGAGGGGGTTGGTGGACCCAGTACTTC; CDR3aa: CASSGGGWWTQYF
v_gene: TRBV7-3; j_gene: TRBJ2-7; abundance: -; d_gene: TRBD2; CDR3nt: TGTGCCAGCAGCTCCTTTAGCGGGATACACCTACGTTTGGAGCAGTACTTC; CDR3aa: CASSSFSGIHLRLEQYF
v_gene: TRBV13; j_gene: TRBJ1-6; abundance: -; d_gene: TRBD1; CDR3nt: TGTGCCAGCAGCACCCGACAGGGGAGCTCCTATAATTCACCCCTCCACTTT; CDR3aa: CASSTRQGSSYNSPLHF
v_gene: TRBV27; j_gene: TRBJ2-2; abundance: -; d_gene: TRBD1; CDR3nt: TGTGCCAGCATCCTAAAGTGGACAGGGCCGACCTGGAGCACCGGGGAGCTGTTTTTT; CDR3aa: CASILKWTGPTWSTGELFF
v_gene: TRBV2; j_gene: TRBJ1-5; abundance: -; d_gene: -; CDR3nt: TGTGCCAGCAGTGAATTCGGCGGTTCCAGGCCCCAGCATTTT; CDR3aa: CASSEFGGSRPQHF
v_gene: TRBV2; j_gene: TRBJ1-1; abundance: once; d_gene: TRBD1; CDR3nt: TGTGCCAGCAGAGTCACCCGGACAGGATACACTGAAGCTTTCTTT; CDR3aa: CASRVTRTGYTEAFF
v_gene: TRBV28; j_gene: TRBJ1-1; abundance: once; d_gene: -; CDR3nt: TGTGCCAGCAGTTTGGGGCAGACGAACACTGAAGCTTTCTTT; CDR3aa: CASSLGQTNTEAFF
v_gene: TRBV9; j_gene: TRBJ2-1; abundance: -; d_gene: TRBD1; CDR3nt: TGTGCCAGCAGCGTAGAACGTGAAGGGACAGGGGGCCTCGTCTCCTACAATGAGCAGTTCTTC; CDR3aa: CASSVEREGTGGLVSYNEQFF
v_gene: TRBV4-2; j_gene: TRBJ2-1; abundance: -; d_gene: -; CDR3nt: TGTGCCAGCAGCCATCTGCCGGATGAGCAGTTCTTC; CDR3aa: CASSHLPDEQFF
v_gene: TRBV9; j_gene: TRBJ2-5; abundance: -; d_gene: TRBD2; CDR3nt: TGTGCCAGCAGCGTAGGGTCCAGGGAGGGGGAGACCCAGTACTTC; CDR3aa: CASSVGSREGETQYF
v_gene: TRBV6-6; j_gene: TRBJ2-2; abundance: once; d_gene: -; CDR3nt: TGTGCCAGCAGCTATGGGCTGTTTGGGCTCGGACAGTCGAACACCGGGGAGCTGTTTTTT; CDR3aa: CASSYGLFGLGQSNTGELFF